The clone carrying this TCR beta chain was observed many times. These data originate in a study of regulatory T cells in long-lasting Graves disease. Whole-study context: For under 3 months, newly diagnosed Graves' patients had been taking antithyroid drugs.

Combining iRepertoire HTBI primers with Arm-PCR of CDR3 regions, the authors built TCR beta libraries. Per the original methods: Segment identification across samples yielded 50 to 80 TRBV and about 13 TRBJ segments. Via MiXCR, TCRdb re-called the multiplex PCR reads, giving one row per CDR3 protein. TCRdb's processing, not the study's, gives the V and J calls here. This sample has 400,000 to 500,000 distinct CDR3 sequences, with about a sixth found just once. The time point denotes: newly diagnosed GD, antithyroid drugs for less than 3 months. With RNA extracted from PBMCs as input, the TCR library was made. Trimming at V came to 5 bases and at J to 2 bases, leaving 10 bases not matched to a gene. From germline, CDR1 is SGHTA and CDR2 FQGNSA. CDR3 length equals 18 residues. The sample was also reused in another study, on T cells in Graves' hyperthyroidism and ophthalmopathy.

This chain connects TRBV7-2 to TRBJ2-5, with 14 bases lining up with TRBD2. The sequence derives from a young woman with Graves disease. Sample: peripheral blood mononuclear cells (PBMCs), taken at new diagnosis, from a patient treated with antithyroid drugs. DNA for the CDR3: TGTGCCAGCAGCAAGGGACTAGCGGGAGCCTCCCAACAAGAGACCCAGTACTTC. Protein: CASSKGLAGASQQETQYF.